This T cell receptor (beta chain) was sequenced during a study of T cell responses to AZD1222 COVID-19 vaccine. Germline V lookup: CDR1 GTSNPN, CDR2 SVGIG (reference sequence). Trimming cost V 4 bases and J 2 bases; bases outside gene matches: 4. The CDR3 covers 15 residues. The assay was immunoSEQ multiplex PCR, and TCRdb's table has in-frame clones only and misses some. Counted here are approximately 76,000 clones, 70% to 85% occurring once; the ten biggest clones make up 2.9%. The source material was peripheral blood, sampled on day 0 of AZD1222 vaccination. This clonotype was obtained from an adult in good health. The V and J genes are TRBV30 and TRBJ2-3; 12 positions match TRBD2. CDR3 bases: TGTGCCTGGACTCGACTAGCGGGGGACACAGATACGCAGTATTTT. Translation: CAWTRLAGDTDTQYF.